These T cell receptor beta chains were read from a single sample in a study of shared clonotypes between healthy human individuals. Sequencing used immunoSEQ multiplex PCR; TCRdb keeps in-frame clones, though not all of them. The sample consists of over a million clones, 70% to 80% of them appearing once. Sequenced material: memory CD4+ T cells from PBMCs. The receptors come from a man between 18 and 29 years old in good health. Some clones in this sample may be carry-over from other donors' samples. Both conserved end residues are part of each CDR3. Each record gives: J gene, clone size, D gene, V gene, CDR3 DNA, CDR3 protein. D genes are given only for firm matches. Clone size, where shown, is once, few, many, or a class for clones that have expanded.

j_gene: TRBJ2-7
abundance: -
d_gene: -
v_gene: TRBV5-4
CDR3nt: TGTGCCAGCAGCGCGAGGACAGCCGAGCAGTACTTC
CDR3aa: CASSARTAEQYF

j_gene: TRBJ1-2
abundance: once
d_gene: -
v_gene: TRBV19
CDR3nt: TGTGCCAGTAGTATAACCACAGCCCTTCTCTATGGCTACACCTTC
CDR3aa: CASSITTALLYGYTF

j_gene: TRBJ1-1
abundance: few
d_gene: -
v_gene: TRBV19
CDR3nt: TGTGCCAGTAGGATAAACGAGGACACTGAAGCTTTCTTT
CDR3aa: CASRINEDTEAFF

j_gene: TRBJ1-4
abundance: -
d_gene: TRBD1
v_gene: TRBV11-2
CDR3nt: TGTGCCAGCAGCCGGATCAGGGGAAGGGGGCAACTGGATGAAAAACTGTTTTTT
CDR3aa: CASSRIRGRGQLDEKLFF

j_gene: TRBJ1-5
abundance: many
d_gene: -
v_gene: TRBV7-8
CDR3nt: TGTGCCAGCAGCCGGAGCAATCAGCCCCAGCATTTT
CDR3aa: CASSRSNQPQHF

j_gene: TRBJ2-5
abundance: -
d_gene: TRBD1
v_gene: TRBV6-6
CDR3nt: TGTGCCGGCAGCCGGGACAGACAAGAGACCCAGTACTTC
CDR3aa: CAGSRDRQETQYF

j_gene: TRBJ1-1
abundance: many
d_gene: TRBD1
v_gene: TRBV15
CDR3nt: TGTGCCACCAGCAGAGGATGGGGGACAGGGCCCGAAGCTTTCTTT
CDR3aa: CATSRGWGTGPEAFF

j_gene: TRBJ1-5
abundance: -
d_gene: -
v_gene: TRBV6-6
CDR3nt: TGTGCCAGTGCCCAAATGGGGGGGAACCAGCCCCAGCATTTT
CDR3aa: CASAQMGGNQPQHF

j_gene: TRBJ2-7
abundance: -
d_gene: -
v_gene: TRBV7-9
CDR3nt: TGTGCCAGCAGCCCCCTCTTCTACGAGCAGTACTTC
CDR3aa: CASSPLFYEQYF

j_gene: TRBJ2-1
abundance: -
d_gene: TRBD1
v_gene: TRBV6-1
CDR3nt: TGTGCAGGCGCGGGGGGACAGGGGCTTAATGAGCAGTTCTTC
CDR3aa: CAGAGGQGLNEQFF

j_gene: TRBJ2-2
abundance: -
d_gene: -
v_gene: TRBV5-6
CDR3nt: TGTGCCAGCAGCCCAAGACAGAGGCCAACGAACACCGGGGAGCTGTTTTTT
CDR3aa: CASSPRQRPTNTGELFF

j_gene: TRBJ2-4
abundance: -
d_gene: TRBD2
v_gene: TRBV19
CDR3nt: TGTGCCAGTAGTATAAGTGGTCTCGGGGGGGTCATTCAGTACTTC
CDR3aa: CASSISGLGGVIQYF

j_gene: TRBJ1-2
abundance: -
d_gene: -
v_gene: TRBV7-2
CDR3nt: TGTGCCAGCAGCCCCGGGACCCAGGGCGGCTACACCTTC
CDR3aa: CASSPGTQGGYTF

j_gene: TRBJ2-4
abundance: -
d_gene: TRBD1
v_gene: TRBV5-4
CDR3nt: TGTGCCAGCAGCGGGCCGGGGACAGGGGGTCTGGTGGTCAAAAACATTCAGTACTTC
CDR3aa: CASSGPGTGGLVVKNIQYF

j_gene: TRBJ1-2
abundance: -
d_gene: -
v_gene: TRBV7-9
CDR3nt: TGTGCCAGCAGCCAGGACAGCGGACATGGCTACACCTTC
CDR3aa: CASSQDSGHGYTF

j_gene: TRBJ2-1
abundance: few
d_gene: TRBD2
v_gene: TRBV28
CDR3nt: TGTGCCAGCAGTTTATCGTCTAGCGGGAGGAATGAGCAGTTCTTC
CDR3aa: CASSLSSSGRNEQFF

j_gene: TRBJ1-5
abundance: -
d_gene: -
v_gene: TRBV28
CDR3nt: TGTGCCGTCGGATACACCAGGGATCAGCCCCAGCATTTT
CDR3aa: CAVGYTRDQPQHF

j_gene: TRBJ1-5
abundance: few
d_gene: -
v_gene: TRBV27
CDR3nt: TGTGCCAGCAGTTTAGGACGCAGCAATCAGCCCCAGCATTTT
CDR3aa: CASSLGRSNQPQHF

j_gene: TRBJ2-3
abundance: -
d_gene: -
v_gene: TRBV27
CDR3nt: TGTGCCAGCAGCCCCCCAGTGGATGGGCAAGATACGCAGTATTTT
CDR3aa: CASSPPVDGQDTQYF

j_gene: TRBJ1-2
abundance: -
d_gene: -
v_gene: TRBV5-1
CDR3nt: TGCGCCAGCAGCCTTCGGACGGACTATGGCTACACCTTC
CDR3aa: CASSLRTDYGYTF

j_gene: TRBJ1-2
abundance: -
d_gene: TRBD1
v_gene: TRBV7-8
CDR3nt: TGTGCCAGCAGCGCGGACAGGTTCAATGGCTACACCTTC
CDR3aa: CASSADRFNGYTF

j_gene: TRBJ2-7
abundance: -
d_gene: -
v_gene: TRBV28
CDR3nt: TGTGCCAGCAGTTTAGGCCATGGGGGAAGTACCTACGAGCAGTACTTC
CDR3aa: CASSLGHGGSTYEQYF

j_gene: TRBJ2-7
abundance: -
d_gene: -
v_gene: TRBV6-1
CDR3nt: TGTGCCAGCAGTGAAGGGTTAGGGCTAGACTACGAGCAGTACTTC
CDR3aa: CASSEGLGLDYEQYF

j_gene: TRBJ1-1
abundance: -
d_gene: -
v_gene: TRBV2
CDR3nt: TGTGCCAGCAGTGAATGGGGGGCGCCGGTGACTGAAGCTTTCTTT
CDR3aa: CASSEWGAPVTEAFF

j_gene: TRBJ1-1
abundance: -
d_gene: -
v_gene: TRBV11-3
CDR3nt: TGTGCCAGCAGCTTAGATTACCGCAGGAACACTGAAGCTTTCTTT
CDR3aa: CASSLDYRRNTEAFF

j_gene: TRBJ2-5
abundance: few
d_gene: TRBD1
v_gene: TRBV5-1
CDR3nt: TGCGCCAGCCGTTCCGGGACAGGACAAGAGACCCAGTACTTC
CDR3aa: CASRSGTGQETQYF

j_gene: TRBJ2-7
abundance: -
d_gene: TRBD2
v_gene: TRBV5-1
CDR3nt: TGCGCCAGCCACGGGACTAGCGGTAGCGAGCAGTACTTC
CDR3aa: CASHGTSGSEQYF

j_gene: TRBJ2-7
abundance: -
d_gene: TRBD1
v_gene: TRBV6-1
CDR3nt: TGTGCCAGCAGCCGGGACAGGGGGAGCGAGCAGTACTTC
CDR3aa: CASSRDRGSEQYF

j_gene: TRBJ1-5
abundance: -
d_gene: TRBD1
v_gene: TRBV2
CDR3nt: TGTGCCAGCAATCGGGATGGGGGACAGAAAAATCAGCCCCAGCATTTT
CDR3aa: CASNRDGGQKNQPQHF

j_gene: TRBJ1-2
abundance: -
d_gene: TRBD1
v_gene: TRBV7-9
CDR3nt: TGTGCCAGCAGCTTAGGCCAGGGGGCAGGCTACACCTTC
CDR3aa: CASSLGQGAGYTF

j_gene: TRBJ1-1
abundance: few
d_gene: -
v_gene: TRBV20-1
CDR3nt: TGCAGTGGGCAGGTTGAAAGTGAAGCTTTCTTT
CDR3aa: CSGQVESEAFF

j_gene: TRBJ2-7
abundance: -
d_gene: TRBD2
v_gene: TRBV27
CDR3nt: TGTGCCAGCGGACGGGAGGCACCTCCCGAGCAGTACTTC
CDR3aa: CASGREAPPEQYF

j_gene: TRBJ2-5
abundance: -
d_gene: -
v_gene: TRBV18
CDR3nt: TGTGCCAGCTCACCAGACGGAGAAGAGACCCAGTACTTC
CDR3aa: CASSPDGEETQYF

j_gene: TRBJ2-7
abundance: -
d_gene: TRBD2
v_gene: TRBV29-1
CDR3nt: TGCAGCGCTAGACTAGCGGGAGGGACCTACGAGCAGTACTTC
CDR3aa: CSARLAGGTYEQYF

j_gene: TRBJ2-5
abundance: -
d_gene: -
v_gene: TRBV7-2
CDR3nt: TGTGCCAGCAGAGAGGTGGGGGGCCTCCAAGAGACCCAGTACTTC
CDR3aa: CASREVGGLQETQYF

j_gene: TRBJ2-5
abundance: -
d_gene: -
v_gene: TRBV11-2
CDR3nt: TGTGCCAGCAGCAAGGGGTATCCGGAGACCCAGTACTTC
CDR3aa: CASSKGYPETQYF